Ten or more counts support the clone carrying this TCR beta chain. Its antigen is not identified. MiXCR, applied by TCRdb to the 5' RACE reads, yields one record per CDR3 protein. This sample has approximately 21,000 distinct CDR3 sequences; approximately 6.5% occur once, and the top ten carry approximately 10%. These data are taken from a study of spatial heterogeneity in lung cancer. Losses at the gene ends were 4 bases for V and 11 bases for J; bases not matched to a gene: 10. Germline loops: CDR1 SNHLY, CDR2 FYNNEI. This CDR3 comprises 13 residues. Time point: sample taken at primary tumor resection. General study results and limits: Expanded alpha and beta TCR counts within tumors tracked tumor mutation counts.

The TCR comes from a male donor with early-stage non-small cell lung cancer. The rearrangement uses TRBV2 and TRBJ1-2; 7 bases agree with TRBD1. The sample in question was lung tumor tissue, obtained at surgery. CDR3 amino acids: CASSGDSLPGYTF. The CDR3 coding sequence is TGTGCCAGCAGTGGGGACAGTCTCCCTGGTTACACCTTC.